This record looks at one T cell receptor beta chain sequence and its context. In the original processing: By means of reference gene primer amplification, nucleated cell counts were estimated. Produced via immunoSEQ multiplex PCR; TCRdb's table is partial and in-frame only. V, J and clone size derive from that table, while D and trimming were established from the DNA sequence. The sample has about 80,000 clones; 82% are singletons. With 1 base removed from V and 1 base from J, the gap between germline ends came to 7 bases. This CDR3 has 13 amino acids. Germline V lookup: CDR1 GTSNPN, CDR2 SVGIG (reference sequence). This sample was taken from a study of blood T cell repertoires in COVID-19. Study in general: T cells, B-cell-depleted T cells, or PBMCs supplied cDNA or gDNA.

Sequences were obtained from peripheral blood. This rearrangement joins TRBV30 to TRBJ1-1, with D possibly matching TRBD1 (5 bases). The receptor was derived from a human donor in a cohort sampled during active COVID-19. CDR3 in amino acids: CAWSGQKNTEAFF. As DNA, the CDR3 is TGTGCCTGGAGTGGACAGAAGAACACTGAAGCTTTCTTT.